A single sample is the source of the 19 T cell receptor beta chains below, sequenced in a study of cytomegalovirus exposure and HLA in healthy donors. The PCR employed 60 Vbeta primers together with 13 Jbeta primers. Clones were sequenced by immunoSEQ multiplex PCR, and TCRdb holds only the in-frame ones, with some missing. The table has 100,000 or so clones, 84% seen once. Sequencing used PBMCs. Source of these receptors: a man in his late teens or twenties in good health and CMV-seronegative.

This sequence joins TRBV2 and TRBJ1-1; TRBD1 agrees at 8 bases. J was trimmed by 0 bases and V by 6 bases; bases with no gene match: 3. CDR3 length: 14 residues. Germline lookup yields CDR1 SNHLY and CDR2 FYNNEI. CDR3 protein: CASSLGQVNTEAFF. The DNA for the CDR3 is TGTGCCAGCAGCCTGGGACAGGTGAACACTGAAGCTTTCTTT.

The chain carries TRBV20-1 and TRBJ2-7; D not certain. The V and J ends lost 1 base and 5 bases respectively, with 6 bases between them. CDR3 length: 11 residues. Germline V gene data show CDR1 as DFQATT and CDR2 as SNEGSKA (reference sequence). The CDR3 coding sequence is TGCAGTGCTAGAGTCTCAGACGAGCAGTACTTC. Translating gives CSARVSDEQYF.

V is TRBV5-1 and J is TRBJ1-5, with a tentative D call TRBD1 (6 bases). Germline loops: CDR1 SGHRS, CDR2 YFSETQ. The CDR3 consists of 13 residues. V gave up 0 bases and J gave up 5 bases, with 6 bases separating them. The CDR3 reads CASSLGTDQPQHF. The CDR3 nucleotides read TGCGCCAGCAGCTTGGGGACAGATCAGCCCCAGCATTTT.

This clone came up once. V is TRBV5-4 and J is TRBJ1-1, with 8 bases aligning to TRBD1. The germline CDR1 and CDR2 sequences are SGHNT and YYREEE (reference sequence). This CDR3 has 14 residues. V lost 4 bases and J lost 4; bases outside the gene matches: 6. The CDR3 nucleotides are TGTGCCAGCAGCAGGACAGGGTGGGCCACTGAAGCTTTCTTT. Its translation: CASSRTGWATEAFF. The complete variable domain, with remaining parts taken from reference TRBV5-4 and TRBJ1-1, reads ETGVTQSPTHLIKTRGQQVTLRCSSQSGHNTVSWYQQALGQGPQFIFQYYREEENGRGNFPPRFSGLQFPNYSSELNVNALELDDSALYLCASSRTGWATEAFFGQGTRLTVV.

This CDR3 is CSVSWGGMNTEAFF. Here the CDR3 DNA reads TGCAGCGTTTCGTGGGGCGGCATGAACACTGAAGCTTTCTTT. The chain employs TRBV29-1 and TRBJ1-1; tentatively, D is TRBD1 (5 bases). Trimming cost V 5 bases and J 0 bases, with 13 bases left between them. The CDR3 runs to 14 residues. Looked up from germline, CDR1 is SQVTM and CDR2 is ANQGSEA.

The chain links TRBV5-8 to TRBJ1-1; D is undetermined. Trimming cost V 5 bases and J 4 bases, with 6 bases left between them. Germline CDR1 reads SGHTS; CDR2 reads YDEGEE. The CDR3 runs to 11 residues. The CDR3 bases are TGTGCCAGCAGGGTTAGCACTGAAGCTTTCTTT. Protein product: CASRVSTEAFF.

This clone was recorded only once. This chain joins TRBV25-1 and TRBJ1-2; 10 bases align to TRBD1. After removal of 4 bases from V and 5 bases from J, the junction contained 4 bases not matched to a gene. CDR1 MGHDK and CDR2 SYGVNS come from the germline V gene. This CDR3 has 14 amino acids. The CDR3 loop is CASSGMGQGYGYTF. The CDR3 bases are TGTGCCAGCAGTGGGATGGGACAGGGGTATGGCTACACCTTC.

Written as DNA, the CDR3 is TGTGCCAGCAGTTACCTCAGGAGGGAGCCCTATGGCTACACCTTC. Translation gives CASSYLRREPYGYTF. The chain combines TRBV6-5 with TRBJ1-2; D gene unclear. This CDR3 contains 15 residues. V lost 2 bases and J lost 4, with 14 bases in between. The V gene's germline CDR1 is MNHEY and CDR2 SVGAGI.

The rearrangement uses TRBV2 and TRBJ1-4; D uncertain. This CDR3 contains 13 residues. V was cut by 6 bases and J by 0 bases, with 5 bases left in between. Germline-derived CDR1 and CDR2 are SNHLY and FYNNEI. In DNA, the CDR3 is TGTGCCAGCAGATATGCAACTAATGAAAAACTGTTTTTT. Its translation: CASRYATNEKLFF.

This chain joins TRBV5-1 and TRBJ1-2; 7 bases fit TRBD1. CDR1 and CDR2 (germline): SGHRS, YFSETQ. The ends lost 3 bases at V and 0 bases at J; junction bases unmatched: 11. This CDR3 contains 17 residues. CDR3 nucleotides: TGCGCCAGCAGCTCCGGACAGGAACTGTTCGCTAACTATGGCTACACCTTC. It translates to CASSSGQELFANYGYTF.

CDR3 residues: CASSMIQGVVTEAFF. The CDR3 DNA reads as TGTGCCAGTAGTATGATACAGGGGGTTGTCACTGAAGCTTTCTTT. This sequence joins TRBV19 and TRBJ1-1, with 8 bases lining up with TRBD1. This CDR3 region has 15 residues. The germline gives CDR1 LNHDA, CDR2 SQIVND (reference sequence). With 3 bases clipped from V and 4 bases from J, the junction kept 7 bases outside the gene matches.

CDR3 loop: CASSYTGGPINQPQHF. CDR3 DNA sequence: TGTGCCAGCAGTTACACAGGGGGCCCCATTAATCAGCCCCAGCATTTT. This chain links TRBV27 with TRBJ1-5, with TRBD1 matching over 9 bases. Germline V gene lookup returns CDR1 MNHEY and CDR2 SMNVEV (reference sequence). The CDR3 is made up of 16 amino acids. V was pared by 4 bases and J by 4 bases, with 8 bases of the junction left unmatched.

This clone was seen just once. The J gene is TRBJ1-1, the V gene TRBV10-3, with a tentative D call TRBD1 (5 bases). V was cut by 6 bases and J by 5 bases, with 10 bases left in between. In germline, CDR1 is ENHRY, CDR2 SYGVKD. The CDR3 spans 12 residues. Here the CDR3 reads CAIREGVTEAFF. The CDR3 DNA reads TGTGCCATCAGAGAAGGGGTAACTGAAGCTTTCTTT.

The rearrangement links TRBV19 to TRBJ1-2; tentatively, D is TRBD1 (5 bases). The CDR3 length is 14 residues. Deletions cut 5 bases from V and 4 bases from J, with 14 bases between. Germline CDR1 and CDR2: LNHDA and SQIVND (reference sequence). The CDR3 region is CASSRTGGGYGYTF. The CDR3 DNA reads TGTGCCAGTAGTCGTACCGGGGGAGGCTATGGCTACACCTTC.

The chain carries TRBV5-4 and TRBJ2-3, with 7 positions matching TRBD2. The CDR3 has 17 amino acids. CDR1 is SGHNT and CDR2 is YYREEE in the germline V gene (reference sequence). The ends lost 3 bases at V and 4 bases at J; junction bases unmatched: 14. The CDR3 DNA sequence: TGTGCCAGCAGCTCCCCCCGGGCGGGAGTGGGGGCAGATACGCAGTATTTT. This sequence encodes CASSSPRAGVGADTQYF.

The chain is built from TRBV6-5 and TRBJ1-2; no definite D call. Germline assignment: CDR1 MNHEY and CDR2 SVGAGI. The CDR3 runs 12 residues. V lost 2 bases and J lost 10, with 11 bases in between. The CDR3 DNA follows: TGTGCCAGCAGTTACACCAACGAGGACTACACCTTC. It translates to CASSYTNEDYTF.

The chain has TRBV30 and TRBJ2-7; the D is unclear. V lost 3 bases and J 3 bases, leaving 12 bases between the germline ends. This CDR3 spans 13 amino acids. From germline, CDR1 is GTSNPN and CDR2 SVGIG (reference sequence). CDR3 coding DNA: TGTGCCTGGAGCCAAACAGCAGTCTACGAGCAGTACTTC. It codes for CAWSQTAVYEQYF.

The rearrangement links TRBV30 to TRBJ2-7; the match to TRBD2 covers 13 bases. The CDR3 has 13 amino acids. Germline assignment: CDR1 GTSNPN and CDR2 SVGIG (reference sequence). The trim removed 7 bases at V and 3 bases at J, leaving 3 bases unmatched. The CDR3 spells CASWTSGSYEQYF. The CDR3 DNA reads as TGTGCCTCCTGGACTAGCGGGAGCTACGAGCAGTACTTC.

This rearrangement joins TRBV15 to TRBJ1-5; D gene unclear. There are 15 residues in the CDR3. V gave up 0 bases and J gave up 2 bases, with 8 bases separating them. Germline V gene data show CDR1 as LNHNV and CDR2 as YYDKDF (reference sequence). In nucleotides, the CDR3 is TGTGCCACCAGCAGAGATCGGAGGGGCAATCAGCCCCAGCATTTT. Amino acids: CATSRDRRGNQPQHF.